The clone carrying this T cell receptor (beta chain) showed up just a few times. What it binds is not known. This record belongs to a study of identical twins. Findings and limits, study-wide: Cord blood beta clonotypes that were abundant carried fewer insertions, and memory repertoires showed no such trend. These conclusions were based on statistical analysis (cross-sectional, not following the same donors).

This CDR3 is built from 15 residues. Germline CDR1 reads DFQATT; CDR2 reads SNEGSKA (reference sequence). V trimming: 6 bases; J trimming: 0 bases; junction bases outside the gene matches: 4. TCRdb used MiXCR to reprocess the 5' RACE reads, holding one entry per CDR3 protein. Found here are about 720,000 distinct CDR3 sequences, 15% to 20% of them singletons; the top ten hold under 15%. This sample also belongs to another study, concerning T cells expressing NK-cell markers. That publication notes: HCMV seropositivity characterized most of the eight sequenced donors, and seronegativity one. As a fraction of CD8+ T cells, dominant NKG2C+ clonotypes reached about 1.0-8% in six donors.

The sample consisted of PBMCs. This chain uses TRBV20-1 with TRBJ2-7; TRBD2 matches at 14 bases. The sequence was collected from a young woman in good health. CDR3 in DNA: TGCAGTGCCCAGACTAGCGGGGGGGCCTCCTACGAGCAGTACTTC. This gives the protein CSAQTSGGASYEQYF.